This T cell receptor (beta chain) was sequenced during a study of OX40 agonist ivuxolimab in advanced cancers. About the research overall: Patients received ivuxolimab, an intravenous treatment, every 2 weeks at 0.01 to 10 mg/kg. Dose-escalation subjects each had hepatocellular carcinoma, melanoma, renal cell or head and neck cancer. Study-wide points: Among expanded peripheral T cells, antigen specificity went undetermined.

Profiling relied on immunoSEQ multiplex PCR, and the TCRdb table lists in-frame clones only, not all of them. The sample contains approximately 38,000 clones, more than 75% of which appear only once. J gave up 8 bases and V 5 bases, and 2 bases lay outside the gene matches. Germline assignment: CDR1 MNHNY and CDR2 SVGAGI (reference sequence). CDR3 length equals 13 residues. Turning to this clone: Antigen unknown.

The sequence was collected from an adult with an advanced solid tumor such as melanoma, head and neck, liver or kidney cancer. Sequenced here: CD4+ or CD8+ T cells sorted from blood, sampled in a trial of the OX40 agonist ivuxolimab. The chain employs TRBV6-6 and TRBJ1-6; 8 bases map to TRBD1. This chain's CDR3 is CASSQTGDSPLHF. In DNA, the CDR3 is TGTGCCAGCAGTCAGACAGGGGATTCACCCCTCCACTTT.